Sequencing of this T cell receptor beta chain was carried out in a study of blood T cell repertoires in COVID-19 (TCRdb year 2020). Regarding the complete study: The collaborator samples originated in the United States, Italy and Spain and spanned the acute and convalescent phases of COVID-19. The dataset comprised deeply sampled blood TCRbeta repertoires from subjects exposed to, actively infected with, or recovered from COVID-19. Nearly every sample came with metadata listing a de-identified subject ID, COVID-19 status, age in years and sex. The samples were drawn from two sources: the first 160 participants of the ongoing ImmuneRACE study, and 1,000 to 1,500 subjects contributed by 6 global collaborators. Where HLA class I and class II types were available, the types were taken from metadata supplied by the sample provider, not from assay-based typing. The prospective study material was composed of cDNA or gDNA derived from T cells, B-cell-depleted T cells, or PBMCs. A freely available public database, intended as a resource for researchers studying the immune response to SARS-CoV-2, is where the repertoires were released. The investigation overall reported the following: How much clinical and demographic metadata was included differed by source and by participant, and the metadata was provided uncurated.

The immunoSEQ Assay, a bias-controlled multiplex PCR, was used to amplify TCRbeta CDR3 regions from genomic DNA. From the authors' description of their analysis: The number of nucleated cells in each sample was estimated by amplification of reference gene primers within the assay. To quantify the absolute abundance of each unique TCRbeta CDR3 rearrangement, sequence reads were collapsed and filtered. For each sample, productive Simpson clonality was calculated as the square root of Simpson's diversity index across productive rearrangements. Imported from immuneACCESS, the table was reduced by TCRdb to in-frame sequences with V and J called. These copies leave out some clones; in studies compared against another copy, an unresolved V gene accounts for under half, and the cause of the remainder is not known. The DNA was the basis for D and trimming; V, J and clone size are from that table. The sample table contains about 98,000 clones; only one count was recorded for roughly 82% of them. Together, the top ten hold 4.5% of the sample.

The collaborating institutions used their own protocols to collect whole blood in K2EDTA tubes. For TCRbeta analysis, collaborator samples were shipped as frozen whole blood, as isolated PBMCs, or as DNA extracted from either sample type. The germline ends are 14 bases apart after V is trimmed by 4 bases and J by 0 bases. From the germline V gene, CDR1 is SGDLS and CDR2 is YYNGEE. Its CDR3 holds 16 amino acids, cysteine through phenylalanine. The read is trimmed to its CDR3 DNA, 48 bases read in frame from base 1. Note on this clone: Its specific antigen is unknown. No quality values exist for individual bases; no much larger clone is one base distant.

The chain joins TRBV9 to TRBJ2-1; the D region possibly corresponds to TRBD1 (6 bases align). The sequence came from a human donor in a cohort sampled during active COVID-19. Sample: peripheral blood. The CDR3 here reads CASSPHRDTSYNEQFF. In nucleotides, the sequence is TGTGCCAGCAGCCCCCACCGGGACACCTCCTACAATGAGCAGTTCTTC.